These 31 T cell receptor beta chains share one sample of origin, sequenced in a study of T cells in Graves' hyperthyroidism and ophthalmopathy. The TCR beta CDR3 regions underwent amplification using RNA transcripts as the source. The TCR CDR3 was amplified in a first-round RT-PCR using the HTBI primer set. One entry per CDR3 protein, called by TCRdb with MiXCR from the multiplex PCR reads. Seen here are hundreds of thousands of distinct CDR3 sequences, about 12% observed once, and the top ten hold around a tenth. Sequenced input: blood. The receptor set was obtained from a woman younger than 35 with Graves' hyperthyroidism.

In this sample, this clonotype turned up many times. Here the CDR3 DNA reads TGTGCCAGCAGCCCCGGGGGCGGGAGGGACTACAATGAGCAGTTCTTC. It codes for CASSPGGGRDYNEQFF. The chain is built from TRBV27 and TRBJ2-1; 9 bases map to TRBD2. The V segment lost 6 bases and the J segment 3 bases; nucleotides outside the gene matches: 9. There are 16 residues in the CDR3. Looked up from germline, CDR1 is MNHEY and CDR2 is SMNVEV (reference sequence).

This clonotype was counted ten times or more. The rearrangement joins TRBV12-3 or TRBV12-4 to TRBJ2-1, with D maybe TRBD2 (6 bases). This CDR3 has 13 amino acids. V was trimmed by 0 bases and J by 6 bases, leaving 6 bases between them. The CDR3: CASSLAEGNEQFF. Written as DNA, the CDR3 is TGTGCCAGCAGTTTAGCGGAGGGCAATGAGCAGTTCTTC.

This clonotype was observed at least ten times. The rearrangement joins TRBV28 to TRBJ1-2, with 10 bases aligning to TRBD1. Germline V lookup: CDR1 MDHEN, CDR2 SYDVKM. The CDR3 consists of 14 residues. Losses at the gene ends were 6 bases for V and 7 bases for J; bases not matched to a gene: 8. The CDR3 sequence is CASSSGQGEAGYTF. CDR3 nucleotide sequence: TGTGCCAGCAGCAGTGGACAGGGGGAGGCTGGCTACACCTTC.

At least ten counts were recorded for this clonotype. The rearrangement links TRBV18 to TRBJ2-7; maybe TRBD1 (7 bases). From germline, CDR1 is KGHSH and CDR2 LQKENI. The CDR3 extends over 14 amino acids. Trimming shortened V by 3 bases and J by 1 base, and 10 bases separated the two germline ends. CDR3 nucleotides: TGTGCCAGCTCACCCAGGGGGGAATCCTACGAGCAGTACTTC. Translated: CASSPRGESYEQYF.

Notes on this clonotype: With a much larger clone just one base away, this may be a read error. It is likely a read error, because the conserved phenylalanine at the end of the CDR3 is missing. The chain employs TRBV2 and TRBJ2-7; D is undetermined. The CDR3 covers 12 residues. Trimming cost V 4 bases and J 2 bases, with 6 bases left between them. CDR1 is SNHLY, CDR2 FYNNEI, per germline. The CDR3 loop is CASSAGTYEQYL. The CDR3 DNA reads TGTGCCAGCAGTGCAGGAACCTACGAGCAGTACCTC.

This clonotype was detected many times. The J gene is TRBJ2-7, the V gene TRBV12-3 or TRBV12-4; D gene ambiguous. CDR3 length equals 14 residues. V lost 3 bases, J lost 2 bases, and 11 bases lay in between. CDR3 bases: TGTGCCAGCAGTTTCCAGGCTGCCCCCTACGAGCAGTACTTC. It encodes CASSFQAAPYEQYF.

This clonotype was counted many times. The chain couples TRBV6-1 to TRBJ2-7; possibly TRBD1 or TRBD2 for D (6 bases each). Germline CDR1 reads MNHNS; CDR2 reads SASEGT. The CDR3 is made up of 15 amino acids. Trimming removed 2 bases at V and 6 bases at J, with 17 bases between. The CDR3 loop is CASSEPGAGTSEQYF. The CDR3 DNA reads as TGTGCCAGCAGTGAACCGGGGGCAGGTACCTCCGAGCAGTACTTC.

V is TRBV6-4 and J is TRBJ2-7; 7 nucleotides match TRBD2. The germline V gene has CDR1 MRHNA and CDR2 SNTAGT. Losses at the gene ends were 2 bases for V and 5 bases for J; bases not matched to a gene: 9. The CDR3 loop spans 15 amino acids. The CDR3 sequence: CASSDEAGEGHEQYF. CDR3 nucleotide sequence: TGTGCCAGCAGTGACGAGGCGGGAGAAGGCCACGAGCAGTACTTC.

This clonotype has ten or more counts. CDR3 protein: CASSLPVWGSTDTQYF. The CDR3 nucleotides read TGTGCCAGCAGCTTGCCGGTCTGGGGCAGCACAGATACGCAGTATTTT. The J gene is TRBJ2-3, the V gene TRBV7-2; D may be TRBD1 (5 bases). V was shortened by 3 bases and J by 0 bases, with 13 bases between the two germline ends. Germline V gene lookup returns CDR1 SGHTA and CDR2 FQGNSA. This CDR3 contains 16 residues.

In its sample, this clonotype was seen many times. V gene TRBV11-1 combines with J gene TRBJ2-7, with D maybe TRBD2 (6 bases). V was shortened by 1 base and J by 0 bases, with 10 bases between the two germline ends. The CDR3 runs 15 residues. Germline lookup yields CDR1 SGHAT and CDR2 FQDESV (reference sequence). The CDR3 sequence is CASSLGEAYSYEQYF. Here the CDR3 DNA reads TGTGCCAGCAGCTTAGGGGAGGCGTACTCCTACGAGCAGTACTTC.

Many counts were recorded for this clonotype. The chain has TRBV12-3 or TRBV12-4 and TRBJ2-2; 8 nucleotides line up with TRBD2. V lost 8 bases and J lost 4; bases outside the gene matches: 6. The CDR3 totals 14 residues. CDR3 DNA: TGTGCCAGCCGGGGGGGCCATGGCACCGGGGAGCTGTTTTTT. The encoded protein is CASRGGHGTGELFF.

The table lists this clonotype with many counts. The genes are TRBV12-3 or TRBV12-4 and TRBJ2-1; weak D call: TRBD1 (6 bases). Trimming removed 6 bases from V and 5 bases from J, with 8 bases in between. The CDR3 is made up of 12 amino acids. The CDR3 region has the DNA TGTGCCAGCAGCAGGACAGACAATGAGCAGTTCTTC. This gives the protein CASSRTDNEQFF.

In its sample, this clonotype was seen once. One junction end disagrees with the germline gene, perhaps due to a read error. The J gene is TRBJ2-1, the V gene TRBV20-1, with D hard to call. The CDR3 is 12 residues long. Germline V gene data show CDR1 as DFQATT and CDR2 as SNEGSKA (reference sequence). CDR3 residues: CSAGDTYNEQFF. As DNA, the CDR3 is TGCAGTGCTGGAGACACCTACAATGAGCAGTTCTTC.

The table lists this clonotype with a few counts. The chain carries TRBV6-2 or TRBV6-3 and TRBJ2-2; D might be TRBD1 (6 bases). Germline-derived CDR1 and CDR2 are MNHEY and SVGEGT. V dropped 4 bases and J dropped 6 bases, with 12 bases sitting between them. CDR3 length: 14 residues. The DNA of the CDR3 is TGTGCCAGCAGTTCTCGACAGGAGTCCGGGGAGCTGTTTTTT. Translated, it gives CASSSRQESGELFF.

This clonotype has a count of ten or more. The chain joins TRBV5-1 to TRBJ2-3; unclear D gene. Germline V CDR1 and CDR2: SGHRS, YFSETQ. Trimming took off 9 bases at V and 0 bases at J, with 11 bases between the two ends. This CDR3 spans 13 amino acids. CDR3 region: CATASTSTDTQYF. DNA of the CDR3: TGCGCCACAGCTAGTACTAGCACAGATACGCAGTATTTT.

The genes are TRBV20-1 and TRBJ1-5; possibly TRBD1 for D (5 bases). Trimming stripped 0 bases from V and 2 bases from J, with 11 bases between. The V gene's germline CDR1 is DFQATT and CDR2 SNEGSKA (reference sequence). The CDR3 covers 15 residues. CDR3 nucleotides: TGCAGTGCTAGAGATGGCAGGGTTGGCAATCAGCCCCAGCATTTT. Its translation is CSARDGRVGNQPQHF.

This clonotype came up many times. The chain uses TRBV12-3 or TRBV12-4 and TRBJ1-1; D uncertain. The germline V and J ends were trimmed by 8 bases and 0 bases, with 13 bases remaining between them. This CDR3 comprises 14 residues. CDR3 nucleotide sequence: TGTGCCAGCCAGCGGGGAGACATGAACACTGAAGCTTTCTTT. Its translation is CASQRGDMNTEAFF.

This clonotype turned up a few times. The chain has TRBV4-2 and TRBJ2-2; 7 bases line up with TRBD2. Looked up from germline, CDR1 is LGHNA and CDR2 is YNFKEQ. The CDR3 length is 15 residues. V trimming: 4 bases; J trimming: 5 bases; junction bases outside the gene matches: 7. The CDR3 is CASSREGEVTGELFF. The CDR3 nucleotides are TGTGCCAGCAGCCGGGAGGGAGAAGTAACCGGGGAGCTGTTTTTT.

The rearrangement joins TRBV19 to TRBJ1-1; D is ambiguous. Per the germline V gene, CDR1 is LNHDA and CDR2 is SQIVND (reference sequence). This CDR3 is built from 14 residues. Trimming pared 3 bases from V and 2 bases from J, leaving 10 bases between. The CDR3 DNA sequence: TGTGCCAGTAGTATCCCCAGACTCAACACTGAAGCTTTCTTT. This sequence encodes CASSIPRLNTEAFF.

In this sample, this clonotype turned up many times. The J gene is TRBJ2-1, the V gene TRBV30, with TRBD2 as a possible D gene (5 bases). This CDR3 has 13 residues. V lost 3 bases and J lost 9, with 15 bases in between. CDR1 and CDR2 (germline): GTSNPN, SVGIG (reference sequence). This chain's CDR3 is CAWSPTSSGEQFF. In DNA, the CDR3 is TGTGCCTGGAGCCCAACTAGTTCGGGTGAGCAGTTCTTC.

Worth noting for this clonotype: It may be a read error: a sequence one base away is much more abundant. The final CDR3 position lacks the conserved phenylalanine or tryptophan, pointing to a likely read error. The V call is TRBV2, the J call TRBJ2-7; D is unresolved. V lost 7 bases, J lost 1 base, and 8 bases lay in between. The CDR3 loop spans 12 amino acids. Germline V gene data show CDR1 as SNHLY and CDR2 as FYNNEI. CDR3 loop: CASKPVSYEQYL. The CDR3 DNA follows: TGTGCCAGCAAACCCGTTTCCTACGAGCAGTACCTC.

The chain uses TRBV5-8 and TRBJ1-1; 12 bases line up with TRBD1. CDR3 size: 20 residues. Per germline, CDR1 SGHTS and CDR2 YDEGEE. The trim removed 2 bases at V and 0 bases at J, leaving 14 bases unmatched. This CDR3 reads CASSFLRDRGRSIMNTEAFF. The CDR3 DNA reads TGTGCCAGCAGCTTTTTACGGGACAGGGGGCGATCTATAATGAACACTGAAGCTTTCTTT.

V is TRBV2 and J is TRBJ1-4, with no clear D. The CDR3 sequence is 17 residues long. Trimming took off 7 bases at V and 2 bases at J, with 20 bases between the two ends. Germline loops: CDR1 SNHLY, CDR2 FYNNEI. This chain's CDR3 is CASNRHHDLRTNEKLFF. The CDR3, as DNA: TGTGCCAGCAACCGCCACCACGACTTGCGGACTAATGAAAAACTGTTTTTT.

This sequence joins TRBV5-4 and TRBJ1-2; D unresolved. The ends were cut back, 2 bases at V and 8 bases at J, with 13 bases in the middle. CDR3 length: 13 amino acids. Germline CDR1 is SGHNT and CDR2 is YYREEE (reference sequence). The CDR3 DNA sequence: TGTGCCAGCAGCTTCGGCCGGGCCGGGGGCTACACCTTC. The encoded protein is CASSFGRAGGYTF.

In regard to this clonotype: Sequence at one end of the junction differs from germline and may be a read error. V and J are TRBV19 and TRBJ1-4; D not certain. CDR1 and CDR2 from the germline V gene are LNHDA and SQIVND (reference sequence). The CDR3 loop spans 12 amino acids. The CDR3, as DNA: TGTGCCAGTAGTCAAGGGAGTGAAAAACTGGTTTTT. It translates to CASSQGSEKLVF.

In its sample, this clonotype was seen many times. The chain uses TRBV28 and TRBJ2-7; TRBD1 might be the D (5 bases). The V end was cut by 5 bases, the J end by 0 bases, with 14 bases between. The CDR3 has 15 residues. Germline lookup yields CDR1 MDHEN and CDR2 SYDVKM. The CDR3 loop reads CASSGVRASSYEQYF. DNA for the CDR3: TGTGCCAGCAGTGGGGTCAGGGCCAGCTCCTACGAGCAGTACTTC.

The chain couples TRBV4-3 to TRBJ1-5, with a tentative D call TRBD1 (6 bases). There are 14 residues in the CDR3. Germline CDR1 LGHNA, CDR2 YSLEER. The V and J ends lost 2 bases and 2 bases respectively, with 7 bases between them. The CDR3 reads CASSQRTGNQPQHF. The CDR3, as DNA: TGCGCCAGCAGCCAAAGGACAGGCAATCAGCCCCAGCATTTT.

This clonotype was seen at least ten times. The chain couples TRBV28 to TRBJ2-1, with 7 bases lining up with TRBD2. The germline gives CDR1 MDHEN, CDR2 SYDVKM. With V trimmed by 3 bases and J by 0 bases, 8 bases remained unmatched. This CDR3 comprises 17 residues. The CDR3 coding sequence is TGTGCCAGCAGTTTTCGGGCGGGAGAACCCTCCTACAATGAGCAGTTCTTC. Translating gives CASSFRAGEPSYNEQFF.

This clonotype appeared many times. This chain joins TRBV3-1 and TRBJ2-1; 8 bases fit TRBD1. V lost 4 bases, J lost 7 bases, and 3 bases stayed unmatched. CDR1 and CDR2 (germline): LGHDT, YNNKEL (reference sequence). This CDR3 contains 13 residues. The CDR3, as DNA: TGTGCCAGCAGCCCGGACAGGGTAAATGAGCAGTTCTTC. It yields the protein CASSPDRVNEQFF.

This clonotype was observed many times. The chain links TRBV9 to TRBJ1-1; 10 nucleotides line up with TRBD1. CDR1 and CDR2 from the germline V gene are SGDLS and YYNGEE. The ends lost 1 base at V and 6 bases at J; junction bases unmatched: 3. The CDR3 totals 14 residues. The chain's CDR3 is CASSVSTGGSEAFF. Here the CDR3 DNA reads TGTGCCAGCAGCGTATCGACAGGGGGCTCTGAAGCTTTCTTT.

This clonotype has ten or more counts. The CDR3 protein is CASREVAGVYTGELFF. The CDR3 coding sequence is TGTGCCAGTAGAGAGGTAGCGGGAGTTTACACCGGGGAGCTGTTTTTT. The chain combines TRBV27 with TRBJ2-2, with TRBD2 identical over 9 bases. The V and J ends lost 9 bases and 3 bases, in that order; junction bases with no gene match: 11. This CDR3 contains 16 residues. Germline lookup yields CDR1 MNHEY and CDR2 SMNVEV (reference sequence).